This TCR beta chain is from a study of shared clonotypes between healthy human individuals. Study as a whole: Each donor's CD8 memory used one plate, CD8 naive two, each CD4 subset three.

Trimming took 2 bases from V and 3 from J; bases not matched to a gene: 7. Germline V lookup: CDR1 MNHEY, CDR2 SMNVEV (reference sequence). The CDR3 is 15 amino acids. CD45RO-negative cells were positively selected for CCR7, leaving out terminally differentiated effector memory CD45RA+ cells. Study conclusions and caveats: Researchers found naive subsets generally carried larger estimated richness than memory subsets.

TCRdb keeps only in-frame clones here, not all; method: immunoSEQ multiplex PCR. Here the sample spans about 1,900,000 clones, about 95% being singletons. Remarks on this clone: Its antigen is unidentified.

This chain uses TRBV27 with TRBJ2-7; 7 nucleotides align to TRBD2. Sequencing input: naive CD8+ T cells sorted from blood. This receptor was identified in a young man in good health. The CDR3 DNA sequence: TGTGCCAGCAGTTTAACGACTAGCACTTTCTACGAGCAGTACTTC. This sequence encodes CASSLTTSTFYEQYF.